This T cell receptor (beta chain) was profiled in a study of early T cells in non-severe SARS-CoV-2 infection. The overall study: The sequenced material was bulk RNA from unsorted whole blood, and its chains were unpaired.

TCRdb redid the calling of the 5' RACE reads with MiXCR, one entry per CDR3 protein. The data contain 90,000 to 130,000 distinct CDR3 sequences, about 12% of them singletons. Germline CDR1 and CDR2: KGHDR and SFDVKD. The CDR3 consists of 14 residues. The V and J ends lost 4 bases and 6 bases, in that order; junction bases with no gene match: 5. V usage is TRBV24-1 and J usage is TRBJ2-3; 8 positions agree with TRBD1. The TCR originated in an adult who was a healthcare worker with PCR-confirmed SARS-CoV-2 infection or an uninfected control (not recorded which). Sequenced here: whole blood, sampled at baseline. CDR3: CATSEGQVTDTQYF. In DNA form, the CDR3 reads TGTGCCACCAGTGAGGGACAGGTAACGGATACGCAGTATTTT.